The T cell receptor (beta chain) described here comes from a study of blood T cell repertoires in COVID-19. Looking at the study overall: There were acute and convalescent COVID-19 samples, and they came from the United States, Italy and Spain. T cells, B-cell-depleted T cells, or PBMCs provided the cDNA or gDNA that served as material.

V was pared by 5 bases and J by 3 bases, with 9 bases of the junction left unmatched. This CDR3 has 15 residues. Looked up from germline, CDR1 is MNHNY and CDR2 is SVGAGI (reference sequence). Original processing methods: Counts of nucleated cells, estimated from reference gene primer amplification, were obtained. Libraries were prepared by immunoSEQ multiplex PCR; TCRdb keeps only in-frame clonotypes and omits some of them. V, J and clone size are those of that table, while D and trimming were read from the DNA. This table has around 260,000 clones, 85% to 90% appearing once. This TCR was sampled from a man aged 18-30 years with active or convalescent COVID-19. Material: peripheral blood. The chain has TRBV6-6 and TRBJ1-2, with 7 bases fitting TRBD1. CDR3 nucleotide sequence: TGTGCCAGCAGTCCGCGACAGGGTGAGGACTATGGCTACACCTTC. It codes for CASSPRQGEDYGYTF.